This TCR beta chain stems from a study of graft-versus-host responses after intestinal transplantation. Study background: Anti-thymocyte globulin induction preceded two to four years of tacrolimus and steroid maintenance in all recipients.

The assay was immunoSEQ multiplex PCR, and TCRdb's table has in-frame clones only and misses some. The sample gives more than 95,000 clones, 80% to 95% of which show up once; around 0.17% is in the top ten. Study-wide results and limits: Detection of GvH clones occurred in recipient marrow, and some had their first appearance in ileum or blood. Allografts of patients with graft-donor T cell macrochimerism showed high graft-versus-host to host-versus-graft clone ratios. Early post-transplant HvG declines showed an association with peak circulating GvH clone levels.

A remark on this clone: Its antigen is not identified.

Specimen: unstimulated CD4+ T cells sorted from spleen or lymph node cells, collected before intestinal transplant. The source of this sequence is a human donor who received an intestinal transplant.

The CDR3 sequence is CASSGAGGPVKNIQYF. CDR3 DNA sequence: TGTGCCAGCAGCGGGGCGGGAGGGCCTGTCAAAAACATTCAGTACTTC. The gene calls are TRBV7-2 and TRBJ2-4; 9 bases agree with TRBD2. Looked up from germline, CDR1 is SGHTA and CDR2 is FQGNSA. The V segment lost 5 bases and the J segment 3 bases; nucleotides outside the gene matches: 8. This CDR3 region has 16 residues.